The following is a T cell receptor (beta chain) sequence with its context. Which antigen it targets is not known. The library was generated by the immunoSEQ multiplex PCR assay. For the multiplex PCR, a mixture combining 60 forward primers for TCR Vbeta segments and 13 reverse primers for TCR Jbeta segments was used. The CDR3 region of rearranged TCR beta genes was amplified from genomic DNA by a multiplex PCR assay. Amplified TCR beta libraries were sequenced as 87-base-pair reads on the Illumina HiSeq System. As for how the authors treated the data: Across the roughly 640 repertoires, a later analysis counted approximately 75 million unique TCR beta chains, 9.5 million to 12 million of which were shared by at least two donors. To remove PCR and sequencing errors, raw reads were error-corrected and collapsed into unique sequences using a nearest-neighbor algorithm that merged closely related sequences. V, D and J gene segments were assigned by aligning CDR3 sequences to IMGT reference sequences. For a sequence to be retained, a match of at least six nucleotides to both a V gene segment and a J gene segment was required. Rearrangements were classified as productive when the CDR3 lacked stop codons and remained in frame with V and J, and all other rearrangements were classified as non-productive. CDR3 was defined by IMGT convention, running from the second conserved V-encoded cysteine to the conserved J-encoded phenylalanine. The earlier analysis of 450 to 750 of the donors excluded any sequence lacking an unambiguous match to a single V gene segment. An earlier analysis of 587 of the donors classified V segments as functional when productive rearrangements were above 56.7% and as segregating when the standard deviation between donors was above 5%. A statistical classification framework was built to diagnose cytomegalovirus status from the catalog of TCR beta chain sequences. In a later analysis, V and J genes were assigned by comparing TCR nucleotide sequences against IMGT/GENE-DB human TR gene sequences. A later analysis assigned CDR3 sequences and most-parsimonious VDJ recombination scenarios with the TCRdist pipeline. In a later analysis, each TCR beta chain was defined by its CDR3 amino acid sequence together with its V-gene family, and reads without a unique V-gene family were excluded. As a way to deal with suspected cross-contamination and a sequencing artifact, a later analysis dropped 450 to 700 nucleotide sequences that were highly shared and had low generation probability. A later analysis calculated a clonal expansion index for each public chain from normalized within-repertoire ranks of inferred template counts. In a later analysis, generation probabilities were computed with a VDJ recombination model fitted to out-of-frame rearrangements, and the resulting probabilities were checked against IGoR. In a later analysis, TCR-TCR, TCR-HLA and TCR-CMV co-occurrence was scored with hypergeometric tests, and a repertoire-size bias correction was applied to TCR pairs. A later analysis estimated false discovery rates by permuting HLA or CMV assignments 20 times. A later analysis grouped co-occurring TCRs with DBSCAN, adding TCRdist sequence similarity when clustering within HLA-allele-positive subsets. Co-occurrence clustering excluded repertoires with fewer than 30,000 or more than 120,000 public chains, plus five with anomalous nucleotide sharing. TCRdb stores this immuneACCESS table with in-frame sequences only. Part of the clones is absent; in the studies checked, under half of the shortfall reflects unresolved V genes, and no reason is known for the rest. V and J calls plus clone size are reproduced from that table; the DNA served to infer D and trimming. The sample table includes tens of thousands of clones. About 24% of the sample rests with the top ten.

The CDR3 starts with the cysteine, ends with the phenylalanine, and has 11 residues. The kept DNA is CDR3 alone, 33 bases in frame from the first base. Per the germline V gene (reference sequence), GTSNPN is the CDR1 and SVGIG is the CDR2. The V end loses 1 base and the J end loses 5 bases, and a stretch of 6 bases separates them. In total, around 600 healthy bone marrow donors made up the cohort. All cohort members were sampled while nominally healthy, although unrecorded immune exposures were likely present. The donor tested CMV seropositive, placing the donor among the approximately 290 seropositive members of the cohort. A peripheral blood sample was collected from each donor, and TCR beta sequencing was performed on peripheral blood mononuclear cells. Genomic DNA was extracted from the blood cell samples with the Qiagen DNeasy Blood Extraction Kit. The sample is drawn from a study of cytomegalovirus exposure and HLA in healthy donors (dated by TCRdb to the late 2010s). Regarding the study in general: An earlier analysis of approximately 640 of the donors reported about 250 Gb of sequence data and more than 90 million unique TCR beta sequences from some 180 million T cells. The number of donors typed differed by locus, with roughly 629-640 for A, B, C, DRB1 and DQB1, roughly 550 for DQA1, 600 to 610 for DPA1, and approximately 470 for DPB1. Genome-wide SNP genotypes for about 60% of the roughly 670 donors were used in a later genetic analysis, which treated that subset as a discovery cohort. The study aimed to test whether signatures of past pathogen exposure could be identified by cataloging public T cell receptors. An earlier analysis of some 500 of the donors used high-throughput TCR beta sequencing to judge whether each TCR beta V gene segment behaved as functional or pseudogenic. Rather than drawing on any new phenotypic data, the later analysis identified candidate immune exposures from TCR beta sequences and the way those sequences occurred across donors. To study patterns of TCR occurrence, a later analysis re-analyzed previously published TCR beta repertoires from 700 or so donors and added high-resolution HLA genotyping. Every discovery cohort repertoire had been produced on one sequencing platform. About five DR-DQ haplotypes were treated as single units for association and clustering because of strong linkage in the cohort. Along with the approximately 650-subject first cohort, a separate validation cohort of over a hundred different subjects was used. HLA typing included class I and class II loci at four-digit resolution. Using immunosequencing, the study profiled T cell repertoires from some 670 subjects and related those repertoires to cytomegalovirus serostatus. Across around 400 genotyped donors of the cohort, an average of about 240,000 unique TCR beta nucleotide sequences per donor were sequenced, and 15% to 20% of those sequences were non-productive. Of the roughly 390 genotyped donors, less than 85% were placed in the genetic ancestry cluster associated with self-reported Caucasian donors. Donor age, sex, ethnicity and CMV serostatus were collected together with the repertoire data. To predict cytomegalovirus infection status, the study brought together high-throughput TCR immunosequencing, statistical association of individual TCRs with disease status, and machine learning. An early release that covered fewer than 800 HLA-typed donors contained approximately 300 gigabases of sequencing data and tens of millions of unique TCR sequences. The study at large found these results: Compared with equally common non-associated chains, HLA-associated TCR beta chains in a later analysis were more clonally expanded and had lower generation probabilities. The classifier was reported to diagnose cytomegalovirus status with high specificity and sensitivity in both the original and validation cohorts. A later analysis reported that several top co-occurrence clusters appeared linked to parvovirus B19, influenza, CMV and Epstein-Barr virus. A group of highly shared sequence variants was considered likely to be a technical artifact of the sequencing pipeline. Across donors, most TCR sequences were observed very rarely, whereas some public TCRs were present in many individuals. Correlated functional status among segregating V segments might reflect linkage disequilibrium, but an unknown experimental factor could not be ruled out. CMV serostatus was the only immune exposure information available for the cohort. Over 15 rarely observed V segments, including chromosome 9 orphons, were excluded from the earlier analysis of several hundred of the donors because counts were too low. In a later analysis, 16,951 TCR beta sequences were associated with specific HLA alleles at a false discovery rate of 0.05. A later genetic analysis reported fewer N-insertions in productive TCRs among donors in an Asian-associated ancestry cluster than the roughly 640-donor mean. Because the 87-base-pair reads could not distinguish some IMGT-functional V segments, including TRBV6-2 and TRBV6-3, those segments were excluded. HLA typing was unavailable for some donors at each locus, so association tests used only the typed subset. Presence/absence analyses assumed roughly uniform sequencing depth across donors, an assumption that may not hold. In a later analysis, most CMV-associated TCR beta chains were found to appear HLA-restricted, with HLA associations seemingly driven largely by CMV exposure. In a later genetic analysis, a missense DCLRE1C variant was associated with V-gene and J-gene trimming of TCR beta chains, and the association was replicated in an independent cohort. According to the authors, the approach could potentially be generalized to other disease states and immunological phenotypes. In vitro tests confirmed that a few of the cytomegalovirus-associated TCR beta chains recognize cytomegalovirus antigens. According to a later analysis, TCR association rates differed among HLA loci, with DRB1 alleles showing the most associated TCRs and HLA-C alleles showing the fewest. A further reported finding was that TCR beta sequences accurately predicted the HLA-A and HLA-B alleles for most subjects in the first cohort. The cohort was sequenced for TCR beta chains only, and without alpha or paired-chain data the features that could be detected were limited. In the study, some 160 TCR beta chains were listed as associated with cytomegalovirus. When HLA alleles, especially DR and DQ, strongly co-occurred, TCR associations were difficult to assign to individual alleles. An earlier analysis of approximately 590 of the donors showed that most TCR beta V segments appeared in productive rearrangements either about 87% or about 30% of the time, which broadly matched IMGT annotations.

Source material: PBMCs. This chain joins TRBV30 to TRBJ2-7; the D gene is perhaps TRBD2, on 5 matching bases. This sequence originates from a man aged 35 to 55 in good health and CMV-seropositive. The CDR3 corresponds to CAWSAGNEQYF. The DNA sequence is TGTGCCTGGAGTGCGGGAAACGAGCAGTACTTC.